This T cell receptor beta chain was obtained from a study of CD8 T cells in Susac syndrome. Study as a whole: Among sequenced Susac syndrome patients, about 6 had active disease and about 8 were in remission. The Susac syndrome patients were therapy-naive, on corticosteroids, or on intravenous immunoglobulin alone at blood draw.

Whole-study results and caveats: The number of individuals included in the study's TCR sequencing and HLA analysis was acknowledged as relatively small.

The CDR3 has 13 amino acids. V gave up 4 bases and J gave up 6 bases; unmatched junction bases: 7. Germline CDR1 and CDR2: SGDLS and YYNGEE. This clonotype appeared once. Antigen specificity is unknown. Roughly 0.45 to 1 ug RNA was reverse transcribed with random hexamers. It was immunoSEQ multiplex PCR that amplified TCR beta CDR3 across 54 Vbeta and 13 Jbeta. TCRdb reprocessed the immunoSEQ multiplex PCR reads via MiXCR and lists one record per CDR3 protein. The repertoire holds 80,000 or so distinct CDR3 sequences, with roughly 95% as singletons. The receptor was isolated from a human donor with Susac syndrome. The sample comprised CD8+ T cells from PBMCs. The chain employs TRBV9 and TRBJ2-7, with 7 bases lining up with TRBD1. The CDR3 region is CASSSDRDGEQYF. The CDR3 nucleotides read TGTGCCAGCAGCTCAGACAGGGATGGCGAGCAGTACTTC.